This T cell receptor beta chain originates from a study of neoadjuvant anti-PD-1 for oral cavity cancer listed by TCRdb under 2021. Describing the broader study: Before undergoing curative-intent surgical resection, most patients got three to four biweekly nivolumab doses at 3 mg/kg. Patients without progression received a fourth nivolumab dose around day 43 and underwent definitive surgical resection on days 50-56. Under RECIST 1.1, patients with complete response, partial response or stable disease were classed as responders, and patients with progression were classed as non-responders. There were roughly 11 patients in the parent correlative cohort, and the response rate was 33%. What the work shows at the level of the full study, not this receptor alone: The TCR analyses had only a few patients in each response group, and the authors called for validation in larger cohorts. Higher pretreatment blood Treg/Th17 ratios correlated with both higher pretreatment blood TCRbeta clonality and lower post-treatment tumor TCRbeta clonality. After neoadjuvant nivolumab, T cell clonality (Gini index) in PBMCs was significantly higher in non-responders than in responders.

For deep sequencing, PBMC libraries mostly used around 0.45 ug of input genomic DNA, with six replicates for each sample. The immunoSEQ hsTCRbeta kit was used to prepare TCRbeta libraries, following the manufacturer's instructions. An Illumina NovaSeq 6000 S4 flow cell was used to sequence the final libraries, which had first been combined to 3 nM. Concerning the study's data processing: The immunoSEQ Analyzer handled quality control and preprocessing of the raw data. The analysis was limited to productive rearrangements, and each clonotype was defined by a unique CDR3 amino acid sequence. Using the R package tcR, the researchers computed the Gini-Simpson index as their estimate of repertoire clonality. Student's t test was used to compare Gini indices, while Pearson correlation assessed associations with tumor size change. The table was pulled from immuneACCESS by TCRdb, which kept in-frame rearrangements only. Such tables lose some clones; where checked, under half of the loss comes from unresolved V genes, and the rest has no known cause. V and J calls and clone size are as listed in that table; D and trimming were resolved from the DNA. For this sample there are 11,000 to 15,000 clones; roughly 79% appear just once. The ten biggest clones cover less than 3.5% of the sample.

What the time point label conveys for this sample: after neoadjuvant nivolumab, at surgical resection. Patients were newly diagnosed with stage II-IVA oral cavity squamous cell carcinoma and had received no prior systemic or radiation treatment. The cohort was composed of patients with HPV-negative, locally advanced oral cavity squamous cell carcinoma. Peripheral blood mononuclear cells were analyzed directly and were not maintained or expanded in culture. Samples were obtained from a longitudinal correlative study of a single-arm phase II trial of neoadjuvant nivolumab in oral cavity squamous cell carcinoma. Subject-matched pre- and post-treatment PBMCs and tumors from three responders and three non-responders were subjected to genomic DNA-based TCRbeta sequencing. Peripheral blood mononuclear cells were collected before nivolumab treatment and were collected again after treatment, at the time of surgery. The Maxwell RSC DNA from Cells kit was used to isolate genomic DNA from PBMCs.

The trim is 1 base for V and 2 bases for J, with a gap of 6 bases between the germline ends. The CDR1 and CDR2 encoded by the germline V gene are SGHRS and YFSETQ. The CDR3 runs 13 amino acids, cysteine and phenylalanine included. This entry keeps only the CDR3 DNA: 39 bases, framed from base 1. Turning to this clone: There is no known antigen for this receptor. Base qualities are not provided; no much larger clone lies one nucleotide away.

Here the sequenced sample was PBMCs, taken after nivolumab (anti-PD-1) treatment. This sequence uses TRBV5-1 and TRBJ2-5; too little of a D gene remains to name it. The clonotype comes from a person aged 40 to 85 with oral cavity squamous cell carcinoma. The DNA sequence is given as TGCGCCAGCAGCTTGAACCGGCAAGAGACCCAGTACTTC. This is translated as CASSLNRQETQYF.